The rows below give T cell receptor beta chains drawn from one sample of a study of blood T cell repertoires in COVID-19. TCRdb's table, derived via immunoSEQ multiplex PCR, lists solely in-frame clones and lacks some. The sample yields some 180,000 clones, more than 70% seen once. What was sequenced was peripheral blood. The receptor source for this set is a man aged 45 to 65 with COVID-19, enrolled during active disease. Both conserved end residues are part of each CDR3. The D gene is left open where the match is weak. Size is omitted from some rows. Given values are once, few, many or a class for expanded clones.

V gene	D gene	clone size	J gene	CDR3 DNA	CDR3 protein
TRBV7-2	TRBD2	NA	TRBJ2-3	TGTGCCAGCAGTAGAATAGCGGGAGGGCTGGAAGATACGCAGTATTTT	CASSRIAGGLEDTQYF
TRBV2	TRBD1	NA	TRBJ1-6	TGTGCCAGCAGTGGAGGGACAGGGAATTCACCCCTCCACTTT	CASSGGTGNSPLHF
TRBV4-2	TRBD2	NA	TRBJ2-3	TGTGCCAGCGGAGGGGGGTCTAGCGGGGCGCCCACAGATACGCAGTATTTT	CASGGGSSGAPTDTQYF
TRBV3-1/TRBV3-2	TRBD2	NA	TRBJ2-5	TGTGCCAGCAGCCAAGACGGGCTAGCGGCAGGGCCATCAAAAGAGACCCAGTACTTC	CASSQDGLAAGPSKETQYF
TRBV5-5	NA	NA	TRBJ2-7	TGTGCCAGCAACCGAGCCGGGGTAGGACCCGATTACGAGCAGTACTTC	CASNRAGVGPDYEQYF
TRBV5-4	TRBD2	many	TRBJ2-1	TGTGCCAGCAGCACCGGGGGGGCCGGGATCAATGAGCAGTTCTTC	CASSTGGAGINEQFF
TRBV2	TRBD2	NA	TRBJ2-3	TGTGCCAGCAGTGAGGGACTAGCATTTACAGATACGCAGTATTTT	CASSEGLAFTDTQYF
TRBV18	NA	once	TRBJ2-1	TGTGCCAGCTCAGCCCAACAGGACAATGAGCAGTTCTTC	CASSAQQDNEQFF
TRBV6-6	TRBD1	once	TRBJ2-3	TGTGCCAGCAGTCCCTCCCACCGACAGGGTAGCACAGATACGCAGTATTTT	CASSPSHRQGSTDTQYF
TRBV5-1	NA	NA	TRBJ2-1	TGCGCCAGCACCTCCGGGACAAATTACAATGAGCAGTTCTTC	CASTSGTNYNEQFF
TRBV12-5	TRBD1	NA	TRBJ2-2	TGTGCTAGTGGTTTGTACAGGGGGAGGATCACCGGGGAGCTGTTTTTT	CASGLYRGRITGELFF
TRBV27	NA	NA	TRBJ2-7	TGTGCCAGCAAAAACAGGACCAACGAGCAGTACTTC	CASKNRTNEQYF
TRBV3-1/TRBV3-2	TRBD1	NA	TRBJ1-1	TGTGCCAGCAGCCTGGGACAGGGGATCACTGAAGCTTTCTTT	CASSLGQGITEAFF
TRBV28	NA	NA	TRBJ2-3	TGTGCCAGCAGTTTAATCTTTTTACAGGGTGGCGTGTCAGATACGCAGTATTTT	CASSLIFLQGGVSDTQYF
TRBV19	TRBD1	NA	TRBJ1-3	TGTGCCAGTAGCCCGCGGGACAGCTCTGGAAACACCATATATTTT	CASSPRDSSGNTIYF
TRBV11-2	NA	NA	TRBJ2-7	TGTGCCAGCAGCTTAGAAGGGAGAGTGCAGTACTTC	CASSLEGRVQYF
TRBV2	NA	NA	TRBJ2-1	TGTGCCAGCAGTGTCGGCGGGACCAACAATGAGCAGTTCTTC	CASSVGGTNNEQFF
TRBV24-1	NA	NA	TRBJ2-1	TGTGCCACCAGTGATCCCCAGGACAGTTACAATGAGCAGTTCTTC	CATSDPQDSYNEQFF
TRBV10-3	NA	NA	TRBJ1-2	TGTGCCATCAGTGAAGGAGAGGGTCCTGGGCCCTATGGCTACACCTTC	CAISEGEGPGPYGYTF
TRBV30	TRBD1	NA	TRBJ1-5	TGTGCCTGGAGTGCCCAGGGGGATCAGCCCCAGCATTTT	CAWSAQGDQPQHF
TRBV5-5	NA	NA	TRBJ1-5	TGTGCCAGCAGCTTGGGGGGGCCGGGGATTCAGCCCCAGCATTTT	CASSLGGPGIQPQHF
TRBV7-8	NA	NA	TRBJ1-2	TGTGCCAGCAGCTTAGCGAGAAGACAGTTTTATGGCTACACCTTC	CASSLARRQFYGYTF
TRBV5-6	NA	NA	TRBJ1-1	TGTGCCAGCAGCTTGGTCGGTGCCAGGGGCCTCGACGAAGCTTTCTTT	CASSLVGARGLDEAFF
TRBV10-3	NA	once	TRBJ2-7	TGTGCCATCAGTGGGCCCATTTCTTACGAGCAGTACTTC	CAISGPISYEQYF
TRBV6-5	NA	few	TRBJ1-1	TGTGCCAGCAGTCCCCTGACACTGAACACTGAAGCTTTCTTT	CASSPLTLNTEAFF
TRBV7-8	TRBD2	NA	TRBJ2-3	TGTGCCAGCAGCAGCAGGACTAGCGGGACCTCCGATACGCAGTATTTT	CASSSRTSGTSDTQYF
TRBV6-5	NA	NA	TRBJ2-7	TGTGCCAGCAGTCTTGGGACTTTTTCCTTGGGCGAGCAGTACTTC	CASSLGTFSLGEQYF
TRBV6-1	TRBD2	NA	TRBJ2-5	TGTGCCAGCAGTGAAGAGGCGGGGGGCACCGCCGGGACCCAGTACTTC	CASSEEAGGTAGTQYF
TRBV5-1	TRBD2	few	TRBJ2-1	TGCGCCAGCAGCGCGGGACTAGGTTACAATGAGCAGTTCTTC	CASSAGLGYNEQFF
TRBV30	TRBD1	NA	TRBJ1-4	TGTGCCTGGGGAGGGACAGCAACTAATGAAAAACTGTTTTTT	CAWGGTATNEKLFF
TRBV5-5	TRBD1	NA	TRBJ2-1	TGTGCCAGCAGCGTGGGACAGGGGGACTACAATGAGCAGTTCTTC	CASSVGQGDYNEQFF
TRBV2	TRBD1	NA	TRBJ1-1	TGTGCCAGCACCGAGAGGACAGGGGGCTTCACTGAAGCTTTCTTT	CASTERTGGFTEAFF
TRBV7-8	NA	NA	TRBJ1-6	TGTGCCAGCAGCTTAGCACCGGTAGTCTCCTATAATTCACCCCTCCACTTT	CASSLAPVVSYNSPLHF
TRBV19	TRBD1	few	TRBJ2-7	TGTGCCAGTAGTATCGGTGGACAGGGATACGAGCAGTACTTC	CASSIGGQGYEQYF
TRBV2	NA	few	TRBJ2-1	TGTGCCAGCTTAGCATCTTTCGATGAGCAGTTCTTC	CASLASFDEQFF
TRBV7-6	TRBD2	few	TRBJ2-5	TGTGCCAGCAGTTCCCTGGGGGGGTCCCAAGAGACCCAGTACTTC	CASSSLGGSQETQYF
TRBV19	NA	NA	TRBJ1-2	TGTGCCAGTAGTATAGAAGGTTCGAGGATCTCGAACTATGGCTACACCTTC	CASSIEGSRISNYGYTF
TRBV30	TRBD1	NA	TRBJ1-1	TGTGCCTGGAGTGTCTCCCGGACAGGGGGCTTTGACACTGAAGCTTTCTTT	CAWSVSRTGGFDTEAFF
TRBV6-6	TRBD1	NA	TRBJ1-5	TGTGCCAGCAGAACTACAGGGGAAGGTCAGCCCCAGCATTTT	CASRTTGEGQPQHF